Listed below are T cell receptor beta chains from one sample, sequenced in a study of blood T cells in healthy people across ages. Via MiXCR, TCRdb re-called the 5' RACE reads, giving one row per CDR3 protein. The data show 800,000 or so distinct CDR3 sequences, approximately 25% seen once. These same data were also listed under a study on T cells of mothers and their children.

The sequencing input was blood. The receptor set was obtained from a boy aged 5-17 years in good health. Each CDR3 is given with its conserved first and last residue. Each record gives: CDR3 protein, V gene.

cdr3_aa: CASSFAAGPTGELFF
v_call: TRBV6-5

cdr3_aa: CSVVIQGLGTEAFF
v_call: TRBV29-1

cdr3_aa: CASSLSAGYGYTF
v_call: TRBV27

cdr3_aa: CASSQGRTGPTDTQYF
v_call: TRBV14

cdr3_aa: CASSVVSRNSYNEQFF
v_call: TRBV9

cdr3_aa: CASSPTGGGQANSPLHF
v_call: TRBV4-3

cdr3_aa: CASSLNHETQYF
v_call: TRBV7-8

cdr3_aa: CASSGDYPYEQYF
v_call: TRBV5-1

cdr3_aa: CASSPPGTITYNEQFF
v_call: TRBV11-2

cdr3_aa: CASSPGTSFLTGELFF
v_call: TRBV5-1

cdr3_aa: CASGPGQMNTEAFF
v_call: TRBV6-5

cdr3_aa: CSVTPGENGYTF
v_call: TRBV29-1

cdr3_aa: CATSGTGANVLTF
v_call: TRBV24-1

cdr3_aa: CSASFPTGELFF
v_call: TRBV20-1

cdr3_aa: CASSEGLRSYNEQFF
v_call: TRBV6-4

cdr3_aa: CASRTDQGANSPLHF
v_call: TRBV6-2/TRBV6-3

cdr3_aa: CASSFNRPPSREQYF
v_call: TRBV28

cdr3_aa: CASGTNTGELFF
v_call: TRBV2

cdr3_aa: CASSLQGRGNTIYF
v_call: TRBV27

cdr3_aa: CASSSGASNQPQHF
v_call: TRBV5-1

cdr3_aa: CASSHRSGGETQYF
v_call: TRBV3-1

cdr3_aa: CASTRGTNTGELFF
v_call: TRBV7-2

cdr3_aa: CASSEQKTPTDTQYF
v_call: TRBV2

cdr3_aa: CASSEPGGSAEQYF
v_call: TRBV6-1

cdr3_aa: CASSFREGVLGGPFSDEQFF
v_call: TRBV5-1

cdr3_aa: CASSSPVYEQYF
v_call: TRBV7-9

cdr3_aa: CSARKGDSMNTEAFF
v_call: TRBV20-1